Below, one TCR beta chain is given with its context. Its antigen remains undetermined. Base qualities are not provided; no much larger clone lies one nucleotide away. The same CDR3 can be traced to other DNA sequences in this sample. The sample comes from a study of cytomegalovirus exposure and HLA in healthy donors (dated by TCRdb to about 2017). With regard to the full study: An earlier analysis of several hundred of the donors reported 250 to 350 Gb of sequence data and some 100 million unique TCR beta sequences from 190 million or so T cells. Roughly 300 gigabases of sequencing data and some 85 million unique TCR sequences were included in an early release covering 500 to 750 HLA-typed donors. Of the roughly 420 genotyped donors, 75% to 85% were placed in the genetic ancestry cluster associated with self-reported Caucasian donors. The study aimed to test whether cataloging public T cell receptors could reveal signatures of past pathogen exposure. The study used immunosequencing to profile the T cell repertoires of around 600 subjects and linked those repertoires to cytomegalovirus serostatus. Along with the approximately 670-subject first cohort, a separate validation cohort of about 110 different subjects was used. To predict cytomegalovirus infection status, the study brought together high-throughput TCR immunosequencing, statistical association of individual TCRs with disease status, and machine learning. A later analysis re-examined previously published TCR beta repertoires from more than 650 donors and added high-resolution HLA genotyping to investigate patterns of TCR occurrence. The later analysis used no new phenotypic data to find candidate immune exposures, relying instead on TCR beta sequences and their occurrence across donors. An earlier analysis of 450 to 750 of the donors used high-throughput TCR beta sequencing to judge whether each TCR beta V gene segment behaved as functional or pseudogenic. Donor age, sex, ethnicity and CMV serostatus were collected together with the repertoire data. A later genetic analysis took genome-wide SNP genotypes for about 65% of the roughly 670 donors and used that subset as a discovery cohort. Every repertoire in the discovery cohort had been generated on one and the same sequencing platform. Class I and class II HLA loci were covered by the typing at four-digit resolution. The number of donors typed differed by locus, with roughly 620-630 for A, B, C, DRB1 and DQB1, roughly 520 for DQA1, 606 for DPA1, and around 450 for DPB1. Four to six DR-DQ haplotypes were handled as single units for association and clustering, since linkage in the cohort was strong. On average, about 200,000 unique TCR beta nucleotide sequences were sequenced per donor among 398 genotyped donors of the cohort, with 15% to 20% of those sequences being non-productive.

The cohort was made up of roughly 670 healthy bone marrow donors. At the time of sampling, all cohort members were nominally healthy, though unrecorded immune exposures were likely present. The donor was CMV seropositive and was included in the group of 250 to 350 seropositive cohort members. A peripheral blood sample was collected from each donor, and TCR beta sequencing was performed on peripheral blood mononuclear cells. Genomic DNA was extracted from the blood cell samples with the Qiagen DNeasy Blood Extraction Kit. What the research found in general, with its limitations: Because some donors lacked HLA typing at each locus, the association tests relied only on the typed subset. In a later analysis, most CMV-associated TCR beta chains were found to appear HLA-restricted, with HLA associations seemingly driven largely by CMV exposure. Some IMGT-functional V segments, including TRBV6-2 and TRBV6-3, could not be distinguished by the 87-base-pair reads and were therefore excluded. In the study, some 160 TCR beta chains were listed as associated with cytomegalovirus. For the cohort, immune exposure information was limited to CMV serostatus. Strong co-occurrence of HLA alleles, especially DR and DQ, made assigning TCR associations to individual alleles difficult. An earlier analysis of around 600 of the donors showed that most TCR beta V segments appeared in productive rearrangements either about 87% or about 30% of the time, which broadly matched IMGT annotations. A further reported finding was that TCR beta sequences accurately predicted the HLA-A and HLA-B alleles for most subjects in the first cohort. Compared with the 666-donor mean, donors in an Asian-associated ancestry cluster had fewer N-insertions in productive TCRs, according to a later genetic analysis. In a later analysis, the rate of TCR association differed among HLA loci, with DRB1 alleles having the most associated TCRs and HLA-C alleles having the fewest. In a later analysis, several top co-occurrence clusters were reported to appear linked to parvovirus B19, influenza, CMV and Epstein-Barr virus. In vitro tests confirmed that a few of the cytomegalovirus-associated TCR beta chains recognize cytomegalovirus antigens. In a later genetic analysis, a missense DCLRE1C variant was associated with V-gene and J-gene trimming of TCR beta chains, and the association was replicated in an independent cohort. The presence/absence analyses assumed that sequencing depth was roughly uniform across donors, and that assumption may not be true. Because counts were too low, 15 to 20 rarely observed V segments, including chromosome 9 orphons, were excluded from the earlier analysis of some 540 of the donors. Most TCR sequences were seen in very few donors, while some public TCRs were found in many individuals. The authors suggested that the approach could potentially be extended to other disease states and immunological phenotypes. Only TCR beta chains were sequenced in this cohort, and the absence of alpha or paired-chain data limited detectable features. A later analysis found that HLA-associated TCR beta chains were more clonally expanded and had lower generation probabilities than equally common non-associated chains. At a false discovery rate of 0.05, a later analysis linked some 17,000 TCR beta sequences to specific HLA alleles. A cluster of highly shared sequence variants was judged likely to be a technical artifact of the sequencing pipeline. Linkage disequilibrium might explain the correlated functional status among segregating V segments, but an unknown experimental factor could not be ruled out. The classifier was reported to diagnose cytomegalovirus status with high specificity and sensitivity in both the original and validation cohorts.

The library came from the immunoSEQ multiplex PCR assay. The multiplex PCR relied on a mix of 60 forward primers for TCR Vbeta segments and 13 reverse primers for TCR Jbeta segments. The CDR3 region of rearranged TCR beta genes was amplified from genomic DNA by a multiplex PCR assay. The Illumina HiSeq System was used to sequence the amplified TCR beta libraries as 87-base-pair reads. Per the original workflow: A later analysis counted 65 million to 90 million unique TCR beta chains across the 666 repertoires, and approximately 11 million of these chains were shared by at least two donors. To remove PCR and sequencing errors, raw reads were error-corrected and collapsed into unique sequences using a nearest-neighbor algorithm that merged closely related sequences. CDR3 sequences were aligned to IMGT reference sequences to assign V, D and J gene segments. For a sequence to be retained, at least a six-nucleotide match to both a V gene segment and a J gene segment was required. A rearrangement was called productive if the CDR3 had no stop codons and remained in frame with V and J, and every other rearrangement was called non-productive. Following IMGT convention, CDR3 was defined as the stretch from the second conserved V-encoded cysteine up to the conserved J-encoded phenylalanine. In an earlier analysis of 500 to 650 of the donors, sequences lacking an unambiguous match to a single V gene segment were excluded. In an earlier analysis of 500 to 750 of the donors, V segments were called functional above 56.7% productive rearrangements and were called segregating when the between-donor standard deviation exceeded 5%. To diagnose cytomegalovirus status from the catalog of TCR beta chain sequences, a statistical classification framework was built. In a later analysis, V and J genes were assigned by comparing TCR nucleotide sequences against IMGT/GENE-DB human TR gene sequences. The TCRdist pipeline was used in a later analysis to assign CDR3 sequences and most-parsimonious VDJ recombination scenarios. In a later analysis, every TCR beta chain was defined by the combination of its CDR3 amino acid sequence and its V-gene family, and reads without a unique V-gene family were dropped. As a way to deal with suspected cross-contamination and a sequencing artifact, a later analysis dropped 500 to 700 nucleotide sequences that were highly shared and had low generation probability. In a later analysis, a clonal expansion index for each public chain was calculated from normalized within-repertoire ranks of inferred template counts. A later analysis computed generation probabilities with a VDJ recombination model fitted to out-of-frame rearrangements, and checked the results against IGoR. Hypergeometric tests were used in a later analysis to score TCR-TCR, TCR-HLA and TCR-CMV co-occurrence, with a repertoire-size bias correction applied to the TCR pairs. In a later analysis, false discovery rates were estimated by permuting HLA or CMV assignments 20 times. A later analysis grouped co-occurring TCRs with DBSCAN, adding TCRdist sequence similarity when clustering within HLA-allele-positive subsets. For co-occurrence clustering, repertoires with fewer than 30,000 or more than 120,000 public chains were excluded, along with roughly five repertoires with anomalous nucleotide sharing. TCRdb re-hosts the immuneACCESS table, in-frame sequences only. Its copies lack some clones; in the studies checked, an unresolved V gene accounts for under half of them, and the cause for the rest is not known. For V, J and clone size, that table is used; D and trimming come from the DNA. The sample contains some 140,000 clones, 80% of them found a single time. The ten biggest clones cover 13% of the sample.

Trimming accounts for 2 bases at V and 0 bases at J, while the number of junction bases matched to no gene is 1. From its cysteine to its phenylalanine, the CDR3 spans 15 amino acids. Only CDR3 DNA remains: 45 bases, in frame from the first base. The germline V gene sets CDR1 to SGDLS and CDR2 to YYNGEE. This sequence originates from a man aged 25 to 40 in good health and CMV-seropositive. This chain is built from TRBV9 and TRBJ2-2, with TRBD2 matching 7 junction bases. Input material: PBMCs. The nucleotides read TGTGCCAGCAGCGTGGCGGGAGCGAACACCGGGGAGCTGTTTTTT. Translated, it gives CASSVAGANTGELFF.